Shown below are 20 T cell receptor beta chains from a single sample sequenced in a study of T cells in Graves' hyperthyroidism and ophthalmopathy. From RNA transcripts, TCR beta CDR3 regions were amplified. The HTBI set primed first-round TCR CDR3 RT-PCR. TCRdb processed the multiplex PCR reads anew with MiXCR; each CDR3 protein has one entry. Of around 560,000 distinct CDR3 sequences in the sample, approximately 15% were seen once. The specimen was blood. The origin of the receptors is a woman younger than 35 with Graves' hyperthyroidism.

At least ten counts were recorded for this clonotype. The chain uses TRBV20-1 and TRBJ1-6, with D tentatively TRBD1 (5 bases). The CDR3 sequence is 14 residues long. Germline CDR1 DFQATT, CDR2 SNEGSKA (reference sequence). V was trimmed by 2 bases and J by 7 bases, leaving 12 bases between them. The CDR3 sequence is CSARPGTENSPLHF. The CDR3, as DNA: TGCAGTGCTAGACCCGGGACCGAAAATTCACCCCTCCACTTT.

This clonotype has a count of ten or more. This chain joins TRBV3-1 and TRBJ1-5; no reliable D call. Germline lookup yields CDR1 LGHDT and CDR2 YNNKEL (reference sequence). CDR3 length: 13 residues. V shed 4 bases and J shed 4 bases, with 8 bases lying between them. CDR3 region: CASSPEVNQPQHF. The CDR3 DNA sequence: TGTGCCAGCAGCCCGGAAGTTAATCAGCCCCAGCATTTT.

This clonotype has only a few counts. This chain joins TRBV19 and TRBJ1-2; no clear D. The CDR3 extends over 13 amino acids. V lost 3 bases to trimming and J lost 4 bases, with 9 bases between them. Germline V CDR1 and CDR2: LNHDA, SQIVND (reference sequence). The CDR3: CASSMEGFYGYTF. In DNA, the CDR3 is TGTGCCAGTAGTATGGAAGGCTTCTATGGCTACACCTTC.

This clonotype was seen ten or more times. The chain is built from TRBV10-3 and TRBJ2-7; D tentatively reads TRBD1 or TRBD2 (6 bases each). Germline CDR1 and CDR2: ENHRY and SYGVKD. CDR3 size: 15 residues. Trimming removed 3 bases from V and 6 bases from J, with 18 bases in between. The DNA of the CDR3 is TGTGCCATCAGTGAACTCTCGCCACAGGGAGGCGAGCAGTACTTC. Amino acid sequence: CAISELSPQGGEQYF.

This clonotype appeared many times. This sequence joins TRBV12-3 or TRBV12-4 and TRBJ2-1, with 8 positions matching TRBD2. Trimming at V came to 7 bases and at J to 7 bases, leaving 12 bases not matched to a gene. The CDR3 has 15 residues. The CDR3 DNA follows: TGTGCCAGCACCGCCCGGAGCGGGAGTAGTAATGAGCAGTTCTTC. Amino acids: CASTARSGSSNEQFF.

This clonotype was counted between two and nine times. The chain couples TRBV19 to TRBJ2-1, with 11 bases fitting TRBD2. V was clipped by 6 bases and J by 3 bases; unmatched bases: 4. Per germline, CDR1 LNHDA and CDR2 SQIVND (reference sequence). There are 15 residues in the CDR3. The CDR3 loop reads CASSSSGGLYNEQFF. CDR3 coding DNA: TGTGCCAGTAGCTCTAGCGGGGGGCTCTACAATGAGCAGTTCTTC.

This clonotype has more than one count but fewer than ten. The V gene is TRBV27, the J gene TRBJ1-6, with TRBD1 identical over 9 bases. V was pared by 5 bases and J by 10 bases, with 12 bases of the junction left unmatched. The germline gives CDR1 MNHEY, CDR2 SMNVEV (reference sequence). The length of the CDR3 is 16 residues. The CDR3 loop is CASSPGQGSPLSPLHF. The CDR3 bases are TGTGCCAGCAGTCCCGGACAGGGGTCTCCTTTATCACCCCTCCACTTT.

The genes are TRBV28 and TRBJ2-3; D is possibly TRBD2 (6 bases). The CDR3 runs to 16 residues. V gave up 6 bases and J gave up 3 bases, with 19 bases separating them. CDR1 MDHEN and CDR2 SYDVKM come from the germline V gene. CDR3 sequence (DNA): TGTGCCAGCAGCCCCAGAGGGGCAGGGAGGACAGATACGCAGTATTTT. Translation: CASSPRGAGRTDTQYF.

CDR3 DNA: TGTGCCAGCAGTTTAGGGACAGGACCCTTTGGCTACACCTTC. Encoded protein: CASSLGTGPFGYTF. This chain joins TRBV28 and TRBJ1-2, with 8 bases that match TRBD1. The CDR3 runs 14 residues. V was pared by 2 bases and J by 7 bases, with 6 bases of the junction left unmatched. Germline CDR1 is MDHEN and CDR2 is SYDVKM.

Only a few counts were recorded for this clonotype. The chain links TRBV20-1 to TRBJ2-7; 12 bases align to TRBD2. Germline values: CDR1 DFQATT, CDR2 SNEGSKA (reference sequence). After removal of 6 bases from V and 3 bases from J, the junction contained 6 bases not matched to a gene. The CDR3 has 14 amino acids. As DNA, the CDR3 is TGCAGTGCAATAAAGGGACTAGCGGGCTACGAGCAGTACTTC. Residues: CSAIKGLAGYEQYF.

This clonotype was seen at least ten times. The chain combines TRBV6-1 with TRBJ1-5; 8 bases align to TRBD1. CDR3 size: 15 residues. CDR1 is MNHNS and CDR2 is SASEGT in the germline V gene. Trimming at V came to 5 bases and at J to 6 bases, leaving 9 bases not matched to a gene. CDR3 sequence: CASSTTGAGTQPQHF. CDR3 in DNA: TGTGCCAGCAGTACGACAGGGGCGGGAACTCAGCCCCAGCATTTT.

The V and J genes are TRBV5-4 and TRBJ1-2; D possibly corresponds to TRBD1 (6 bases). Trimming stripped 0 bases from V and 8 bases from J, with 14 bases between. This CDR3 is built from 14 residues. Germline V gene lookup returns CDR1 SGHNT and CDR2 YYREEE (reference sequence). For the CDR3, the DNA is TGTGCCAGCAGCTTGGAAGGGGGGGGGGGAGGCTACACCTTC. It is translated as CASSLEGGGGGYTF.

This clonotype was seen a handful of times. This may be a read error, as it is one base from a much larger clone. The chain joins TRBV7-8 to TRBJ1-1; 7 bases match TRBD1. CDR1 SGHVS and CDR2 FQNEAQ come from the germline V gene. This CDR3 is 14 amino acids long. CDR3: CASRRQGRNSEAFF. CDR3 sequence (DNA): TGTGCCAGCAGGAGACAGGGCCGGAACTCTGAAGCTTTCTTT.

Many counts were recorded for this clonotype. The V call is TRBV28, the J call TRBJ2-5; TRBD2 aligns across 12 bases. The CDR3 has 17 residues. V dropped 3 bases and J dropped 5; count of bases not matched to a gene: 10. CDR1 is MDHEN, CDR2 SYDVKM, per germline. The CDR3 here is CASSFVLAGGPMETQYF. The DNA for the CDR3 is TGTGCCAGCAGTTTTGTTCTAGCGGGAGGGCCGATGGAGACCCAGTACTTC.

This clonotype has a count of ten or more. This chain joins TRBV12-3 or TRBV12-4 and TRBJ2-1; no firm D call. V lost 1 base and J 8 bases, leaving 3 bases between the germline ends. This CDR3 has 11 residues. The CDR3 DNA follows: TGTGCCAGCAGTTTAGGTCATGAGCAGTTCTTC. Protein sequence: CASSLGHEQFF.

This clonotype was detected a few times. The chain uses TRBV24-1 and TRBJ2-5; TRBD1 aligns across 7 bases. The CDR3 contains 15 residues. Germline-derived CDR1 and CDR2 are KGHDR and SFDVKD. The V gene end was trimmed by 3 bases and the J gene end by 1 base; junction bases not matched to a gene: 4. For the CDR3, the DNA is TGTGCCACCAGTGATGCGGACAGGCTCCAAGAGACCCAGTACTTC. It translates to CATSDADRLQETQYF.

This chain connects TRBV10-1 to TRBJ2-1; 10 positions agree with TRBD2. The CDR3 is 14 residues long. The V gene's germline CDR1 is WNHNN and CDR2 SYGVQD (reference sequence). J gave up 4 bases and V 4 bases, and 1 base lay outside the gene matches. This CDR3 is CASSGAGGYNEQFF. In nucleotides, the CDR3 is TGCGCCAGCAGTGGAGCGGGAGGGTACAATGAGCAGTTCTTC.

There are a few counts of this clonotype. The chain recombines TRBV29-1 with TRBJ2-1; TRBD1 is a possible D gene (7 bases). The CDR3 contains 16 residues. Deletions cut 5 bases from V and 7 bases from J, with 24 bases between. Germline V gene lookup returns CDR1 SQVTM and CDR2 ANQGSEA. CDR3 bases: TGCAGCGTTAGGGTTCGAGGAGGGGGCGCCATGAATGAGCAGTTCTTC. Its translation is CSVRVRGGGAMNEQFF.

Regarding this clonotype: One end of the junction does not line up with germline, which may come from a read error. This sequence joins TRBV29-1 and TRBJ2-5; no firm D call. The CDR3 consists of 13 residues. Germline loops: CDR1 SQVTM, CDR2 ANQGSEA. This CDR3 is CSGSRVTQGTQYF. Here the CDR3 DNA reads TGCAGCGGCTCCCGGGTTACACAAGGGACCCAGTACTTC.

This clonotype was seen ten or more times. The chain has TRBV14 and TRBJ2-3; TRBD2 matches at 10 bases. This CDR3 is 15 amino acids long. Germline trimming cut 4 bases from V and 6 bases from J; bases unmatched to any gene: 7. Germline assignment: CDR1 SGHDN and CDR2 FVKESK. In DNA form, the CDR3 reads TGTGCCAGCAGCCTGCTAGCGGGAGATGGGGATACGCAGTATTTT. This encodes CASSLLAGDGDTQYF.